This TCR beta chain was sequenced for a study of T cell repertoires in cytomegalovirus infection. Study in general: TCR beta signatures that were public indicated CMV infection and matching HLA type.

This CDR3 contains 15 residues. The germline gives CDR1 SGHAT, CDR2 FQNNGV. The V end lost 1 base, the J end lost 0 bases, and 9 bases lay between the germline ends. This clonotype came up many times. A single record per CDR3 protein comes from TCRdb applying MiXCR to the reads. This table has roughly 280,000 distinct CDR3 sequences, 8% to 9.5% appearing once. The V gene is TRBV11-2, the J gene TRBJ2-5; D remains ambiguous. This receptor was obtained from a human donor in good health (CMV status not recorded). Some clones in this sample may be carry-over from other donors' samples. Sequences were obtained from PBMCs. In nucleotides, the CDR3 is TGTGCCAGCAGCTTAGGGCAGAGGTACCAAGAGACCCAGTACTTC. This sequence encodes CASSLGQRYQETQYF.